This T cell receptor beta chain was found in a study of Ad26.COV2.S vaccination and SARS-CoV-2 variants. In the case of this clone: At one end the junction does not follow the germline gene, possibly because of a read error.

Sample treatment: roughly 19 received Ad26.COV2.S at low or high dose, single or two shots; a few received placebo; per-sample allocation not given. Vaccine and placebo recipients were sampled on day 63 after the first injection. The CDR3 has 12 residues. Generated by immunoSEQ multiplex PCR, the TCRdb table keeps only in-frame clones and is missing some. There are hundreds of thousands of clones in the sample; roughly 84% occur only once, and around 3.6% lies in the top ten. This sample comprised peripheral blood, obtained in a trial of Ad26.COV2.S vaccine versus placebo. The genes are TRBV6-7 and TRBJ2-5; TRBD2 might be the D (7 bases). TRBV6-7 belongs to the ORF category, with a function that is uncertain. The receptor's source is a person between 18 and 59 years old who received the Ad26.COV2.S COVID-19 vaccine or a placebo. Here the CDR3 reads CASSGRGPGENF. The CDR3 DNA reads TGTGCCAGCAGCGGGCGGGGGCCGGGGGAAAACTTC.